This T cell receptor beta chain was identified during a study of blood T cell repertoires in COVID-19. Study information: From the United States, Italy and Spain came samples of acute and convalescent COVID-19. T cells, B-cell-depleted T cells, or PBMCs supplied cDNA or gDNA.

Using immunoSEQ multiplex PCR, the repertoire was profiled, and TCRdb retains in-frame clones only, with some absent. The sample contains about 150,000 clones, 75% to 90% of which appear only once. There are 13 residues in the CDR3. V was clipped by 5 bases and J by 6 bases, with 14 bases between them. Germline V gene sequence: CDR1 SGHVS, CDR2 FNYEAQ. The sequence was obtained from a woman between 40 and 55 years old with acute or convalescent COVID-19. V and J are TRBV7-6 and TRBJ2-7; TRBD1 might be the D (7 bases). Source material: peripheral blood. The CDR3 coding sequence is TGTGCCAGCAGCCCAAACAGGGGAGGCGAGCAGTACTTC. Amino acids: CASSPNRGGEQYF.